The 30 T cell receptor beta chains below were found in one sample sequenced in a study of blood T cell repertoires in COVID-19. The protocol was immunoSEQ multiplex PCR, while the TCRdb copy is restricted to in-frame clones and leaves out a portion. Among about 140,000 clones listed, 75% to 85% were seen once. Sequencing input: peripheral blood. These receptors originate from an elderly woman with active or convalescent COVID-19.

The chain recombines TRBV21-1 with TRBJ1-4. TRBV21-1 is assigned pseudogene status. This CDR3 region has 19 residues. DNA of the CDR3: TGTGCCAGCAGCAAAACCGGGTCGAGGTGGGTAAAGACTAATGAAAAACTGTTTTTT. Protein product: CASSKTGSRWVKTNEKLFF.

CDR3 loop: CASSHFENFRDKIYGYTF. As DNA, the CDR3 is TGTGCCAGCAGCCATTTTGAAAATTTCCGGGACAAAATCTATGGCTACACCTTC. The rearrangement links TRBV3-1 (or the pseudogene TRBV3-2) to TRBJ1-2; D is perhaps TRBD1 (6 bases). This CDR3 region has 18 residues. Trimming cost V 3 bases and J 4 bases, with 24 bases left between them. Germline V gene lookup returns CDR1 LGHDT and CDR2 YNNKEL (reference sequence).

CDR3 residues: CASSLAGSPGELFF. In DNA, the CDR3 is TGTGCCAGCAGCTTGGCCGGGTCCCCCGGGGAGCTGTTTTTT. The chain is built from TRBV5-6 and TRBJ2-2, with D unresolved. CDR1 and CDR2 from the germline V gene are SGHDT and YYEEEE. This CDR3 has 14 amino acids. The ends were cut back, 0 bases at V and 6 bases at J, with 9 bases in the middle.

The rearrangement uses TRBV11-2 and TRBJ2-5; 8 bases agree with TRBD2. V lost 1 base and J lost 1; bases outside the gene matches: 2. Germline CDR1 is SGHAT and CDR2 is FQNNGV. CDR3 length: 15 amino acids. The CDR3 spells CASSLGGGSQETQYF. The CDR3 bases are TGTGCCAGCAGCTTAGGCGGGGGGAGCCAAGAGACCCAGTACTTC.

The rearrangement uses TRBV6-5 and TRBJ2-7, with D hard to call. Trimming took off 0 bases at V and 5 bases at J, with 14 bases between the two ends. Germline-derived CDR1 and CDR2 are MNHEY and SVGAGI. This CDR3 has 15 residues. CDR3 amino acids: CASSYSFTAENEQYF. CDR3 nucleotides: TGTGCCAGCAGTTACTCGTTCACAGCAGAGAACGAGCAGTACTTC.

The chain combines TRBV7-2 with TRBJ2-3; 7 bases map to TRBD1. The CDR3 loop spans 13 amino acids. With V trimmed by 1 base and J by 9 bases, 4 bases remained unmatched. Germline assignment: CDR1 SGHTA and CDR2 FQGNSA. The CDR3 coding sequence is TGTGCCAGCAGCTTAGGCCTGGGACAGACGCAGTATTTT. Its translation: CASSLGLGQTQYF. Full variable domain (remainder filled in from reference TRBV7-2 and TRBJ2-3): GAGVSQSPSNKVTEKGKDVELRCDPISGHTALYWYRQSLGQGLEFLIYFQGNSAPDKSGLPSDRFSAERTGGSVSTLTIQRTQQEDSAVYLCASSLGLGQTQYFGPGTRLTVL.

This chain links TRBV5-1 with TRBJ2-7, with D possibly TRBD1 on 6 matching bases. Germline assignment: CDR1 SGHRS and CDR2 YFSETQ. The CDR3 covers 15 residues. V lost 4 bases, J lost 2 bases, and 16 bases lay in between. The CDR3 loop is CASSQTPGHPYEQYF. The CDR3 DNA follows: TGCGCCAGCAGCCAAACCCCGGGACACCCCTACGAGCAGTACTTC.

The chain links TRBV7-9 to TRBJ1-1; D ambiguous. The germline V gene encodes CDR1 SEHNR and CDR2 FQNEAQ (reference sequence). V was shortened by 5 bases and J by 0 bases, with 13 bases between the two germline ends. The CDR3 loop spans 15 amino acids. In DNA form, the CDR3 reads TGTGCCAGCAGCCCAGACGGGAACATGAACACTGAAGCTTTCTTT. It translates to CASSPDGNMNTEAFF.

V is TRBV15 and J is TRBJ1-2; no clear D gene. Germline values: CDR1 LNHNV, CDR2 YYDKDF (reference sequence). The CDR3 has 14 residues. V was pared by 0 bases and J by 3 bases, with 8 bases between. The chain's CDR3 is CATSRDRGYYGYTF. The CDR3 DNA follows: TGTGCCACCAGCAGAGATCGAGGGTACTATGGCTACACCTTC.

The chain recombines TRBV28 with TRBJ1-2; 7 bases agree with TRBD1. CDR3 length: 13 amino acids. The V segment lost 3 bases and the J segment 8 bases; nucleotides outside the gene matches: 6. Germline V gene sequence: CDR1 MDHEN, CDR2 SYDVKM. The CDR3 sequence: CASSFLRGHGYTF. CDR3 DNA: TGTGCCAGCAGTTTCTTGAGGGGGCACGGCTACACCTTC.

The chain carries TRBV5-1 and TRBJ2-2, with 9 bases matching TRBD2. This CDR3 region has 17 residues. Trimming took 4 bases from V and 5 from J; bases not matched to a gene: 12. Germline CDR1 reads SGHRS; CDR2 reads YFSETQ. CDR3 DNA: TGCGCCAGCAGCCAATTCTTTGGCGGGGGGGCAACCGGGGAGCTGTTTTTT. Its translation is CASSQFFGGGATGELFF.

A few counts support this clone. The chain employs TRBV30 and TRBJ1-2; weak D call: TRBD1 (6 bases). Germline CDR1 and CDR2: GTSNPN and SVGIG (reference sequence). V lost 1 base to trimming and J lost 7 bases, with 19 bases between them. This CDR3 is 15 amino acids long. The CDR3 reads CAWSATGLATGGYTF. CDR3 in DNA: TGTGCCTGGAGTGCAACAGGGCTCGCGACAGGTGGCTACACCTTC.

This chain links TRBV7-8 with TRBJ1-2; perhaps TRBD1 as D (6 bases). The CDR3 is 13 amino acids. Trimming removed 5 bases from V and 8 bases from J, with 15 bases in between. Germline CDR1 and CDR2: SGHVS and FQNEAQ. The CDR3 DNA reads TGTGCCAGCAGCCCGCGGGGGCTCGGCGGCTACACCTTC. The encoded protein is CASSPRGLGGYTF.

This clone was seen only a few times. CDR3 in amino acids: CASSLQRLAGGTIDTGELFF. The CDR3 nucleotides read TGCGCCAGCAGCCTCCAACGACTAGCGGGGGGAACCATTGACACCGGGGAGCTGTTTTTT. The chain couples TRBV5-1 to TRBJ2-2; 13 positions match TRBD2. Germline V gene sequence: CDR1 SGHRS, CDR2 YFSETQ. This CDR3 region has 20 residues. The J segment lost 3 bases and the V segment lost 4 bases, leaving 15 bases of the junction unmatched.

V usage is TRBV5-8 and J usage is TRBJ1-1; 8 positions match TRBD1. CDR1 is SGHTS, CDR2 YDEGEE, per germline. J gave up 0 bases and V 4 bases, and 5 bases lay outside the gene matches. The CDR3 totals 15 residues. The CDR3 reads CASSPPTGVNTEAFF. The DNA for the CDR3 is TGTGCCAGCAGCCCGCCGACAGGGGTGAACACTGAAGCTTTCTTT.

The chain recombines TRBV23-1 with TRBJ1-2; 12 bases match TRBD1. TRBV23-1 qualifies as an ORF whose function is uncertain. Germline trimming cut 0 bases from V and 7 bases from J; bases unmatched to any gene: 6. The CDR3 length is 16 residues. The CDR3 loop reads CASSQSGTGGWGGYTF. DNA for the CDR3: TGCGCCAGCAGTCAATCTGGGACAGGGGGCTGGGGTGGCTACACCTTC.

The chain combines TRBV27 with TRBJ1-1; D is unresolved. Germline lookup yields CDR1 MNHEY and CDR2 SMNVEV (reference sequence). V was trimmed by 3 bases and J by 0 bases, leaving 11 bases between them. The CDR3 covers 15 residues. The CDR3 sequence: CASSFSPNLNTEAFF. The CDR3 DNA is TGTGCCAGCAGTTTTTCGCCTAATCTGAACACTGAAGCTTTCTTT.

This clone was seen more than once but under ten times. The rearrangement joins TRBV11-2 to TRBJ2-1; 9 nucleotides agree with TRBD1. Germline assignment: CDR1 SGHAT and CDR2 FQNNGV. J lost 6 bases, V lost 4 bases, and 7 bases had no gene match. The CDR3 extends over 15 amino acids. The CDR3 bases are TGTGCCAGCAGCTCCGGGACAGGGCTCGTCAATGAGCAGTTCTTC. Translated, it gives CASSSGTGLVNEQFF. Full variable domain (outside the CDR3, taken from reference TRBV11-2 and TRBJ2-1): EAGVAQSPRYKIIEKRQSVAFWCNPISGHATLYWYQQILGQGPKLLIQFQNNGVVDDSQLPKDRFSAERLKGVDSTLKIQPAKLEDSAVYLCASSSGTGLVNEQFFGPGTRLTVL.

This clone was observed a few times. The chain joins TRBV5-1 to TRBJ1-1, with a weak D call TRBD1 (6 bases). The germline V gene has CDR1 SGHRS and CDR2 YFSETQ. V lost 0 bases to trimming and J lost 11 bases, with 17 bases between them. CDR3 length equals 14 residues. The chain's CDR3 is CASSLGFTQGWAFF. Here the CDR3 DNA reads TGCGCCAGCAGCTTGGGTTTCACACAGGGCTGGGCTTTCTTT.

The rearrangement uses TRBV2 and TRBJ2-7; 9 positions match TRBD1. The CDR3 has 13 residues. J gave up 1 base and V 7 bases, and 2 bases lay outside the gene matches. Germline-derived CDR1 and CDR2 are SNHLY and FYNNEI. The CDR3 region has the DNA TGTGCCAGCACGGGACAGGGATCCTACGAGCAGTACTTC. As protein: CASTGQGSYEQYF. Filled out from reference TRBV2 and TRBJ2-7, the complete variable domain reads EPEVTQTPSHQVTQMGQEVILRCVPISNHLYFYWYRQILGQKVEFLVSFYNNEISEKSEIFDDQFSVERPDGSNFTLKIRSTKLEDSAMYFCASTGQGSYEQYFGPGTRLTVT.

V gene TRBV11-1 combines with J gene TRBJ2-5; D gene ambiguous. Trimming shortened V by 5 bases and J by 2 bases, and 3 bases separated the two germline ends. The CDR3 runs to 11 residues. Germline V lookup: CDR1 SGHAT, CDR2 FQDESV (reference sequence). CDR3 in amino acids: CASSQQETQYF. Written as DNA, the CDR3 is TGTGCCAGCAGCCAACAAGAGACCCAGTACTTC.

CDR3 residues: CATSDERRRGQGNYNEQFF. CDR3 DNA: TGTGCCACCAGTGATGAACGGAGGAGGGGACAGGGAAACTACAATGAGCAGTTCTTC. The chain links TRBV24-1 to TRBJ2-1, with TRBD1 matching 9 bases. CDR3 length: 19 amino acids. With V trimmed by 3 bases and J by 3 bases, 14 bases remained unmatched. CDR1 is KGHDR, CDR2 SFDVKD, per germline.

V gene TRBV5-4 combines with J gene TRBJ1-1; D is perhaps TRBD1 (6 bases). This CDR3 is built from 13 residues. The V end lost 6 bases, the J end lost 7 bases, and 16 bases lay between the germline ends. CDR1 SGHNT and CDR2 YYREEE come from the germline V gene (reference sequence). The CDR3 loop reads CASISQGGGEAFF. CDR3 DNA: TGTGCCAGCATTTCACAGGGCGGTGGTGAAGCTTTCTTT.

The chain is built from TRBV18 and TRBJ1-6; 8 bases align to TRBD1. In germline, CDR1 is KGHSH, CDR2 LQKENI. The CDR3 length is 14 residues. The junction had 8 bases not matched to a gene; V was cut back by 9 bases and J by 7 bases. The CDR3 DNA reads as TGTGCCAGTCTCCGAGACAGGGGCAATTCACCCCTCCACTTT. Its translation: CASLRDRGNSPLHF. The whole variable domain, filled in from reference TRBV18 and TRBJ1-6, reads NAGVMQNPRHLVRRRGQEARLRCSPMKGHSHVYWYRQLPEEGLKFMVYLQKENIIDESGMPKERFSAEFPKEGPSILRIQQVVRGDSAAYFCASLRDRGNSPLHFGNGTRLTVT.

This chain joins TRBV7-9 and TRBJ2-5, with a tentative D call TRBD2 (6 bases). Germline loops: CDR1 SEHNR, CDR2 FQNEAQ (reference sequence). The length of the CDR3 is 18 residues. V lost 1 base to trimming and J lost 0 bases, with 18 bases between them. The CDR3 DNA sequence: TGTGCCAGCAGCTTAGGGGCACGGGACTCCACGTACCAAGAGACCCAGTACTTC. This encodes CASSLGARDSTYQETQYF.

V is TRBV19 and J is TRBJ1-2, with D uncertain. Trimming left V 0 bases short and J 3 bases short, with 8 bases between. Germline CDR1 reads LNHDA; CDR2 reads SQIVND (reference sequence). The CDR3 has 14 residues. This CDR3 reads CASSIEAGDYGYTF. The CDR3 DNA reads TGTGCCAGTAGTATAGAGGCGGGAGACTATGGCTACACCTTC.

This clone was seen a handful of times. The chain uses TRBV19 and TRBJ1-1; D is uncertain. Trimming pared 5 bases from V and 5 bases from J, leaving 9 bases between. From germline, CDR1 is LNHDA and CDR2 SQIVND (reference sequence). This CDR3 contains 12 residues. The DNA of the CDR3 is TGTGCCAGTAGTGACTTGGGTACTGAAGCTTTCTTT. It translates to CASSDLGTEAFF.

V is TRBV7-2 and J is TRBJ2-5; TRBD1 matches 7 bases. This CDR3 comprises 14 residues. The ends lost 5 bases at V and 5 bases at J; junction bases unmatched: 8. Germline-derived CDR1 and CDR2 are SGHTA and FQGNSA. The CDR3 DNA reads TGTGCCAGCAGCGACAGACAGGGACGGGAGACCCAGTACTTC. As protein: CASSDRQGRETQYF. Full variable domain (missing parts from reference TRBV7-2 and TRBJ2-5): GAGVSQSPSNKVTEKGKDVELRCDPISGHTALYWYRQSLGQGLEFLIYFQGNSAPDKSGLPSDRFSAERTGGSVSTLTIQRTQQEDSAVYLCASSDRQGRETQYFGPGTRLLVL.

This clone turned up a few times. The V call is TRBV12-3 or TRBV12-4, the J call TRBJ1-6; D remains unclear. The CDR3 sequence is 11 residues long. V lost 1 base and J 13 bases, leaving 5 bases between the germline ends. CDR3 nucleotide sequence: TGTGCCAGCAGTTTAGGCGGCCCCCTCCACTTT. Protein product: CASSLGGPLHF.

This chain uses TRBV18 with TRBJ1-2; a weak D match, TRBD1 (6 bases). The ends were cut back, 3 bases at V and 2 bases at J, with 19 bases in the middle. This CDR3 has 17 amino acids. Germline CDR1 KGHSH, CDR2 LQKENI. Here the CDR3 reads CASSPRQVSHINYGYTF. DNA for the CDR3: TGTGCCAGCTCACCTCGACAGGTCTCACACATAAACTATGGCTACACCTTC. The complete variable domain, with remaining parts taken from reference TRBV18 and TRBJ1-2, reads NAGVMQNPRHLVRRRGQEARLRCSPMKGHSHVYWYRQLPEEGLKFMVYLQKENIIDESGMPKERFSAEFPKEGPSILRIQQVVRGDSAAYFCASSPRQVSHINYGYTFGSGTRLTVV.